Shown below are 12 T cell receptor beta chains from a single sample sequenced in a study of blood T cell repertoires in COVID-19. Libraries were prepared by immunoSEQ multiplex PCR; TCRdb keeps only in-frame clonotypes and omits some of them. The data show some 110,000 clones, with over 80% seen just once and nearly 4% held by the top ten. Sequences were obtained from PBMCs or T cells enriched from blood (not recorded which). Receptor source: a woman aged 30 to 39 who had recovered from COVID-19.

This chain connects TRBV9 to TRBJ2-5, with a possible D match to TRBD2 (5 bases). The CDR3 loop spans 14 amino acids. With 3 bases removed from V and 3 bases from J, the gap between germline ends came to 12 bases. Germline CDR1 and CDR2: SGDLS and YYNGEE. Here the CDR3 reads CASSDGGYKETQYF. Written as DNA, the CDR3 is TGTGCCAGCAGCGATGGAGGTTACAAAGAGACCCAGTACTTC.

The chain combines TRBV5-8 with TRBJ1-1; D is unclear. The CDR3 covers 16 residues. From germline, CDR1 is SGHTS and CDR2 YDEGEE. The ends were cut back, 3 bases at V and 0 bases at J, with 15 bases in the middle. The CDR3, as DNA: TGTGCCAGCAGCTGGGCCGGGAACCTCCTGAACACTGAAGCTTTCTTT. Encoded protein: CASSWAGNLLNTEAFF.

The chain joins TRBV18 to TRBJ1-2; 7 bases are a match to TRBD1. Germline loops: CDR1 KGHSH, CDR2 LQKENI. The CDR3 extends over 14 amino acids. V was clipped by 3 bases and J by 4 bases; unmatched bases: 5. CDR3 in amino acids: CASSPARQGYGYTF. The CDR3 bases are TGTGCCAGCTCACCGGCGAGACAGGGCTATGGCTACACCTTC. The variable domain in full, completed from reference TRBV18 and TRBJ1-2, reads NAGVMQNPRHLVRRRGQEARLRCSPMKGHSHVYWYRQLPEEGLKFMVYLQKENIIDESGMPKERFSAEFPKEGPSILRIQQVVRGDSAAYFCASSPARQGYGYTFGSGTRLTVV.

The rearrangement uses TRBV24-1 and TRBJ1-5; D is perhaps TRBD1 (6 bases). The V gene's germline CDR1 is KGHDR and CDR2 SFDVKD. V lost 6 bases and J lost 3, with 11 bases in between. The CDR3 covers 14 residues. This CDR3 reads CATSPWTANQPQHF. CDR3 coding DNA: TGTGCCACCAGTCCGTGGACAGCCAATCAGCCCCAGCATTTT.

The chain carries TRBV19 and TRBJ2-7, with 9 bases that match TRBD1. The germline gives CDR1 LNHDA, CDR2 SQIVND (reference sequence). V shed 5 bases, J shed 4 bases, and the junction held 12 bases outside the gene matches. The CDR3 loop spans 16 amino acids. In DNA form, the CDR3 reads TGTGCCAGTAGTCTCTCCTGGGGACAGGGTTCTTACGAGCAGTACTTC. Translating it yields CASSLSWGQGSYEQYF.

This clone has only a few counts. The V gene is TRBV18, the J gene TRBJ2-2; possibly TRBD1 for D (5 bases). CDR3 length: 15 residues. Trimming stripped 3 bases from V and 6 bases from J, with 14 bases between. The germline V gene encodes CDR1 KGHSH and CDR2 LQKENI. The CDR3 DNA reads TGTGCCAGCTCACCGGGCAGGGCGATCGCCGGGGAGCTGTTTTTT. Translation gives CASSPGRAIAGELFF.

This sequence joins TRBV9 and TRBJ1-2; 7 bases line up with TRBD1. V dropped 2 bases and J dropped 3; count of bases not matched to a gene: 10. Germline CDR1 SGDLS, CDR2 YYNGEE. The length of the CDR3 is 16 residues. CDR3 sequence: CASSVGTVHRDYGYTF. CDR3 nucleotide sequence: TGTGCCAGCAGCGTGGGGACAGTACATAGAGACTATGGCTACACCTTC.

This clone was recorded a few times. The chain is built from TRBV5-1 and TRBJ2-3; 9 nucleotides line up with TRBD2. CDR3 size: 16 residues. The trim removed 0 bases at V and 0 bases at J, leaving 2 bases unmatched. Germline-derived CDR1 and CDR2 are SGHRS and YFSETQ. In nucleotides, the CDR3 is TGCGCCAGCAGCTTGGGGACTAGCGCTAGCACAGATACGCAGTATTTT. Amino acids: CASSLGTSASTDTQYF.

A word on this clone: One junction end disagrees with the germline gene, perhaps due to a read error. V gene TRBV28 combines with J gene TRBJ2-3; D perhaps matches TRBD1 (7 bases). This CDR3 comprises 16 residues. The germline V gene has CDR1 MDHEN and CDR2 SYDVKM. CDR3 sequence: CATSSLGGGAGDTQYF. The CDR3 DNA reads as TGTGCCACCAGTTCCCTAGGAGGGGGCGCCGGGGATACGCAGTATTTT.

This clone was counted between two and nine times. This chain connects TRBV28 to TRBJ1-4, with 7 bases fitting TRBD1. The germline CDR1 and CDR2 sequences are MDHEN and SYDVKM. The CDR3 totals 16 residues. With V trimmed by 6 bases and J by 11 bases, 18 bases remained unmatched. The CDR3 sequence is CASSNWGQSAWGKLFF. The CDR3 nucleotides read TGTGCCAGCAGCAACTGGGGACAGTCAGCGTGGGGGAAACTGTTTTTT. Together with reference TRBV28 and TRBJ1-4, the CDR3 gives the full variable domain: DVKVTQSSRYLVKRTGEKVFLECVQDMDHENMFWYRQDPGLGLRLIYFSYDVKMKEKGDIPEGYSVSREKKERFSLILESASTNQTSMYLCASSNWGQSAWGKLFFGSGTQLSVL.

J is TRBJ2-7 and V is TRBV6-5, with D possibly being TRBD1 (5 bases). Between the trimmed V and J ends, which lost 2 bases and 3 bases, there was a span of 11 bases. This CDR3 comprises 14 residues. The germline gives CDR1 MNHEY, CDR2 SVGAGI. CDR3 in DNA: TGTGCCAGCAGTTACGGGCAGGGAAGCTACGAGCAGTACTTC. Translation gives CASSYGQGSYEQYF.

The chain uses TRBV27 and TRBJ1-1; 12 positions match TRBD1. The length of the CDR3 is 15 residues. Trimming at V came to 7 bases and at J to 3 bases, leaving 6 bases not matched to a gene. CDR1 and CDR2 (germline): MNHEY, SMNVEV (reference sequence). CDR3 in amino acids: CASNRDRGRDTEAFF. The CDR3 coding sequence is TGTGCCAGCAACCGGGACAGGGGGCGGGACACTGAAGCTTTCTTT.